Listed below are T cell receptor beta chains from one sample, sequenced in a study of memory CD4+ T cells and cytomegalovirus serostatus. The method was immunoSEQ multiplex PCR; TCRdb's version includes in-frame clones alone and lacks a portion of them. The data hold around 60,000 clones, with roughly 84% observed a single time. The sequencing sample was made of memory CD4+ T cells from blood. These receptors originate from an adult in good health and CMV-seronegative. Some clones in this sample may be carry-over from other donors' samples. Each CDR3 is given without its conserved first and last residue. The size of a clone is reported for some rows only, either as once, few or many, or as a class for expanded clones.

V: TRBV30; length: 9; J: TRBJ1-2; size: .; CDR3: AWTQTWGYT
V: TRBV5-1; length: 13; J: TRBJ2-7; size: .; CDR3: ASSRGGTGSYEQY
V: TRBV5-1; length: 12; J: TRBJ2-1; size: .; CDR3: ASSPGTGNYEQF
V: TRBV7-8; length: 11; J: TRBJ2-1; size: .; CDR3: ASSYRVYNEQF
V: TRBV27; length: 15; J: TRBJ2-2; size: few; CDR3: ASSLRSGGTGAGELF
V: TRBV11-2; length: 15; J: TRBJ2-1; size: once; CDR3: ASSLLSGALGHNEQF
V: TRBV30; length: 9; J: TRBJ1-4; size: few; CDR3: AWSVEEKLF
V: TRBV5-4; length: 11; J: TRBJ2-7; size: .; CDR3: ASSRQGSYEQY
V: TRBV11-2; length: 12; J: TRBJ2-7; size: .; CDR3: ASKGGGGSYEQY
V: TRBV11-1; length: 12; J: TRBJ2-2; size: few; CDR3: ASSAGMNTGELF
V: TRBV2; length: 11; J: TRBJ1-1; size: .; CDR3: ASRTGPGTEAF
V: TRBV5-1; length: 12; J: TRBJ2-2; size: .; CDR3: ASSFKDLAGELF
V: TRBV9; length: 12; J: TRBJ1-5; size: .; CDR3: ASSVSGGDQPQH
V: TRBV7-9; length: 12; J: TRBJ2-7; size: .; CDR3: ASSLGARGTEQY
V: TRBV29-1; length: 10; J: TRBJ2-7; size: .; CDR3: SVAKGGYEQY
V: TRBV19; length: 20; J: TRBJ2-1; size: .; CDR3: ASSIGFGGWTSGSIGGNEQF
V: TRBV5-6; length: 13; J: TRBJ2-2; size: .; CDR3: ASSLRTLGTGELF
V: TRBV28; length: 13; J: TRBJ1-5; size: .; CDR3: ASSFSGASNQPQH
V: TRBV19; length: 12; J: TRBJ1-1; size: .; CDR3: ASSVNGGQGGAF
V: TRBV7-3; length: 11; J: TRBJ1-1; size: few; CDR3: ASSLGANTEAF
V: TRBV7-9; length: 12; J: TRBJ1-5; size: .; CDR3: ASSLAGSDQPQH
V: TRBV27; length: 12; J: TRBJ1-6; size: .; CDR3: ASSLRQGVAPLH
V: TRBV6-1; length: 13; J: TRBJ1-5; size: .; CDR3: ASSETGGDNQPQH
V: TRBV2; length: 11; J: TRBJ1-2; size: few; CDR3: ASSEGGRYGYT
V: TRBV9; length: 14; J: TRBJ2-6; size: .; CDR3: ASSPRDGPGANVLT
V: TRBV2; length: 13; J: TRBJ2-7; size: .; CDR3: ASSVGLAGGEEQY
V: TRBV18; length: 16; J: TRBJ1-5; size: .; CDR3: ASSPKGQDINSNQPQH
V: TRBV6-6; length: 11; J: TRBJ2-7; size: .; CDR3: ASSTTSLGEQY
V: TRBV19; length: 11; J: TRBJ1-5; size: once; CDR3: ASSVRRNQPQH
V: TRBV5-1; length: 12; J: TRBJ2-5; size: .; CDR3: ASNGGDYRETQY
V: TRBV28; length: 18; J: TRBJ1-2; size: few; CDR3: ASSPYLSSSRGPANYGYT
V: TRBV7-2; length: 13; J: TRBJ1-2; size: .; CDR3: ASSLAATNPDGYT
V: TRBV7-2; length: 14; J: TRBJ2-5; size: .; CDR3: ASSLVFTGYQETQY
V: TRBV10-3; length: 12; J: TRBJ2-5; size: .; CDR3: AINSDLNQETQY
V: TRBV6-5; length: 12; J: TRBJ2-1; size: .; CDR3: ASSYELADNEQF
V: TRBV10-3; length: 13; J: TRBJ2-7; size: .; CDR3: AISVPSGASYEQY
V: TRBV18; length: 12; J: TRBJ2-7; size: once; CDR3: ASSPGQGLYEQY
V: TRBV4-2; length: 13; J: TRBJ2-1; size: .; CDR3: ASSLGTTRSDEQF
V: TRBV6-5; length: 11; J: TRBJ1-1; size: once; CDR3: ASSGPANAEAF
V: TRBV4-2; length: 13; J: TRBJ2-1; size: .; CDR3: ASSQRTSDYNEQF
V: TRBV6-1; length: 13; J: TRBJ2-1; size: .; CDR3: ASSPGQGGNNEQF
V: TRBV5-1; length: 15; J: TRBJ2-2; size: .; CDR3: ASSGINSLVVTGELF
V: TRBV11-2; length: 11; J: TRBJ2-7; size: few; CDR3: ASSVGTGLEQY
V: TRBV6-1; length: 12; J: TRBJ1-2; size: .; CDR3: ASSELGATYGYT
V: TRBV30; length: 11; J: TRBJ1-5; size: .; CDR3: AWSPEARQPQH
V: TRBV6-1; length: 12; J: TRBJ1-4; size: few; CDR3: ASIMGGRAEKLF
V: TRBV29-1; length: 14; J: TRBJ2-1; size: .; CDR3: SVDRVAGGGGNEQF
V: TRBV10-3; length: 12; J: TRBJ2-1; size: .; CDR3: AIRDRGPYNEQF